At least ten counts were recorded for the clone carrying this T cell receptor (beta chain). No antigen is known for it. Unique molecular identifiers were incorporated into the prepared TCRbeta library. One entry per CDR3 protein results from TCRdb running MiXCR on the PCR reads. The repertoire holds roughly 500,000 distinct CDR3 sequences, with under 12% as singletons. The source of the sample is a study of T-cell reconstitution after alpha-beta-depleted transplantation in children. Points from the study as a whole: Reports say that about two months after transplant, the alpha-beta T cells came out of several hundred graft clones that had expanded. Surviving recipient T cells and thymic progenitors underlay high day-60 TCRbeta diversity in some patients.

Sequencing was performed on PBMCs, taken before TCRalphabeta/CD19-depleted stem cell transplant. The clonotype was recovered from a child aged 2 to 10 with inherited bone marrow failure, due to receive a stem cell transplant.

The CDR3 DNA is TGCAGTGCTAGCGGGGCGGGAGGATACTGGGCAGATACGCAGTATTTT. Translated, it gives CSASGAGGYWADTQYF. The chain is built from TRBV20-1 and TRBJ2-3, with 8 nucleotides matching TRBD2. Germline trimming cut 3 bases from V and 4 bases from J; bases unmatched to any gene: 12. CDR3 length: 16 amino acids. Per germline, CDR1 DFQATT and CDR2 SNEGSKA (reference sequence).